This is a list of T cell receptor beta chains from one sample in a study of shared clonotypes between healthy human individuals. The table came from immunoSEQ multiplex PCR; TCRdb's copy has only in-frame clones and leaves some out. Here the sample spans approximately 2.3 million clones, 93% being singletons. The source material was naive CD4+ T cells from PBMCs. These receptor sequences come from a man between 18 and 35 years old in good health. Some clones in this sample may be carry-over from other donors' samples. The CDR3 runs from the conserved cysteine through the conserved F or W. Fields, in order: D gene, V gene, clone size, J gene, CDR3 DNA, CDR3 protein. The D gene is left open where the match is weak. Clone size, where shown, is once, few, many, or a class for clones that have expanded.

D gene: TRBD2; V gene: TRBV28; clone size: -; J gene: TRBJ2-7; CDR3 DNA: TGTGCCAGCAGTTGGGTCCGGGACTACTCGGGCGAGCAGTACTTC; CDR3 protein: CASSWVRDYSGEQYF
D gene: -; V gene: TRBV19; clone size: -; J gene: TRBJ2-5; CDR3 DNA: TGTGCCAGTAGTAACCGACTAGGACAAGAGACCCAGTACTTC; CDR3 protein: CASSNRLGQETQYF
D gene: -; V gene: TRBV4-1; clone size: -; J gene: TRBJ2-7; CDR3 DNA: TGCGCCAGCAGACAACAGGGTCGGGGAGAGCAGTACTTC; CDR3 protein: CASRQQGRGEQYF
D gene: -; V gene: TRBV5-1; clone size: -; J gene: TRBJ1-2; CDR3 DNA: TGCGCCAGCAGGAAGGGACTTGACTATGGCTACACCTTC; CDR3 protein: CASRKGLDYGYTF
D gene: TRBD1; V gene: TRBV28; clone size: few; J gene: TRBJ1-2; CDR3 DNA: TGTGCCAGCAGCCCAGTTACAGGGGTCTATGGCTACACCTTC; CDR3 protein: CASSPVTGVYGYTF
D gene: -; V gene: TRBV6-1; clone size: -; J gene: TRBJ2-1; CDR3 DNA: TGTGCCAGCAACCGGAGGGCATCCTACAATGAGCAGTTCTTC; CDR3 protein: CASNRRASYNEQFF
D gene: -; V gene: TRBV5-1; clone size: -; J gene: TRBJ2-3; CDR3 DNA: TGCGCCAGCAGCTTGGACCCAGTGACGAGTACAGATACGCAGTATTTT; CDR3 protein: CASSLDPVTSTDTQYF
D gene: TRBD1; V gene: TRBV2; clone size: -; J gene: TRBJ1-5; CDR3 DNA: TGTGCCAGCAGCTACACAGGGAGGGGACAGGGGATACGCCAGCCCCAGCATTTT; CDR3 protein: CASSYTGRGQGIRQPQHF
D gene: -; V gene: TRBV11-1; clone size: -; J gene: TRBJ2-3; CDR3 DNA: TGTGCCAGCAGCCTTAATCAATCCCCAGATACGCAGTATTTT; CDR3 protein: CASSLNQSPDTQYF
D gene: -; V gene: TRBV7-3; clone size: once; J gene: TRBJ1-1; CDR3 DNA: TGTGCCAGCAGCTTAAATGGGGTGAACACTGAAGCTTTCTTT; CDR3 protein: CASSLNGVNTEAFF
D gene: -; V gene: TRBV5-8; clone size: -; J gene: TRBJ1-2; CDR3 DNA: TGTGCCAGCAGCTTGGCTCCAGGGCTGTATGGCTACACCTTC; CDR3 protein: CASSLAPGLYGYTF
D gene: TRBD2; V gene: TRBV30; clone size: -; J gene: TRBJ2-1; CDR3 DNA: TGTGCCTGGAGTCCTTATAAACTAGCGGGGGCGAGGGATGAGCAGTTCTTC; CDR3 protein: CAWSPYKLAGARDEQFF
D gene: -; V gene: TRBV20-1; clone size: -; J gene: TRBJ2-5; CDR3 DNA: TGCAGTGCTATGGCGGAGGAGACCCAGTACTTC; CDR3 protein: CSAMAEETQYF
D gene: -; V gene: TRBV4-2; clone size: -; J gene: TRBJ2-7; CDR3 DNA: TGTGCCAGCAGCCAAGACGGCGGGACTTACCCGGGAGAGCAGTACTTC; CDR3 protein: CASSQDGGTYPGEQYF
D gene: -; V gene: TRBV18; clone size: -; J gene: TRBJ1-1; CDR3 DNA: TGTGCCAGCTCCCTAGGGGGGGGACAGAACACTGAAGCTTTCTTT; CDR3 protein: CASSLGGGQNTEAFF
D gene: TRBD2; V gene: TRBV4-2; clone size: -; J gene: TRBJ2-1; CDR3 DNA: TGTGCCAGCAGCCAGGTGGCCGGGACTACCAACAATGAGCAGTTCTTC; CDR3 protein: CASSQVAGTTNNEQFF
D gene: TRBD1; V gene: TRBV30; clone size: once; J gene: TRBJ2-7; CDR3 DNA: TGTGCCTGGCGACGGGACAGGGCTACCTACGAGCAGTACTTC; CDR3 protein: CAWRRDRATYEQYF
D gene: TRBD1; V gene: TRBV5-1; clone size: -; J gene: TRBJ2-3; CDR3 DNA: TGCGCCAGCAGCCGAACACCGGGACAGTCTTTTATCGGGACAGATACGCAGTATTTT; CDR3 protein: CASSRTPGQSFIGTDTQYF
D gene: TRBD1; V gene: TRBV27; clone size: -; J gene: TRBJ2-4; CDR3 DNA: TGTGCCAGCAGTCCTCTTGTCGGGACAGAAAAGCCCCAGTACTTC; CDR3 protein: CASSPLVGTEKPQYF
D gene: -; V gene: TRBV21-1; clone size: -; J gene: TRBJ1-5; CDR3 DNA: TGTGCCAGCAGCAAAGAGTTGAGGGTCTTCCGGCCCCAGCATTTT; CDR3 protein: CASSKELRVFRPQHF
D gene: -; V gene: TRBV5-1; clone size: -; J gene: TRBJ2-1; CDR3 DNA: TGCGCCAGCAGCTTGAGCGGGTTCTCCTACAATGAGCAGTTCTTC; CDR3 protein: CASSLSGFSYNEQFF
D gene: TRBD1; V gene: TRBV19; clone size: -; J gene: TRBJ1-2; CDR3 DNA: TGTGCCAGTAGTACAGGGACAGGGTTCCACGGCTACACCTTC; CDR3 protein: CASSTGTGFHGYTF
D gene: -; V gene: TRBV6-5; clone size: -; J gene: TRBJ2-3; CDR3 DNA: TGTGCCAGCAGGACGTTCGCAGATACGCAGTATTTT; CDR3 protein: CASRTFADTQYF
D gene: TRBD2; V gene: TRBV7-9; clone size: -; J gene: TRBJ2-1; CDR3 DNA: TGTGCCAGCAGCTTATTGCGGGGGTCAGACTACAATGAGCAGTTCTTC; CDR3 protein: CASSLLRGSDYNEQFF
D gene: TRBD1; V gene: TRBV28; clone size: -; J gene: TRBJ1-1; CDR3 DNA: TGTGCCAGCAGTACCCGACCCGGGACAGGGTCGAACACTGAAGCTTTCTTT; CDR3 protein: CASSTRPGTGSNTEAFF
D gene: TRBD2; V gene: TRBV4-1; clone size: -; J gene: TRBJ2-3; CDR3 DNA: TGCGCCAGCAGCCAAGATAGAAGCGGGAGGGGCACAGATACGCAGTATTTT; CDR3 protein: CASSQDRSGRGTDTQYF
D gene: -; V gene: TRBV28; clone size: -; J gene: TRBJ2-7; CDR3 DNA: TGTGCCAGCAGTTTGAGTCAGGAGGGGAGTACCTACGAGCAGTACTTC; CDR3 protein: CASSLSQEGSTYEQYF
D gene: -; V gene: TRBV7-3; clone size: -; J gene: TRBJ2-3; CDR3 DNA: TGTGCCAGCAGCTTTGGGGATCGAACAGATACGCAGTATTTT; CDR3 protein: CASSFGDRTDTQYF
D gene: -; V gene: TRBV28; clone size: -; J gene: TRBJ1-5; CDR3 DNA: TGTGCCAGCAGTTCGACAGGACGCCAGCCCCAGCATTTT; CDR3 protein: CASSSTGRQPQHF